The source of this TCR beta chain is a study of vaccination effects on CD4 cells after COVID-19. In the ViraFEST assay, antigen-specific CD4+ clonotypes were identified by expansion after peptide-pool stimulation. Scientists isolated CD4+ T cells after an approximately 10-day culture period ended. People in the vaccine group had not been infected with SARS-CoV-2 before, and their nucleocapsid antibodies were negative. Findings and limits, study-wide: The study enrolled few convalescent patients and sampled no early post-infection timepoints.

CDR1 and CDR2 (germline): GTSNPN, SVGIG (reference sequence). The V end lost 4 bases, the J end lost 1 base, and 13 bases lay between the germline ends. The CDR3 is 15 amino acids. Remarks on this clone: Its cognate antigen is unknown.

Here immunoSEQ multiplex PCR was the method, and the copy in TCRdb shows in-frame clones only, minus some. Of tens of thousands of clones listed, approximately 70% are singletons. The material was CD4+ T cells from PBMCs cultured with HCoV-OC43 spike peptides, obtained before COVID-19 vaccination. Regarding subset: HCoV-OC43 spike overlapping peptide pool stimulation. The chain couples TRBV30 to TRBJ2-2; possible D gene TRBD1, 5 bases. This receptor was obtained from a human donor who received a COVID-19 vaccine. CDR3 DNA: TGTGCCTGGACAAAAATTACAGGGAACACCGGGGAGCTGTTTTTT. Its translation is CAWTKITGNTGELFF.